This T cell receptor (beta chain) was captured in a study of memory CD4+ T cells and cytomegalovirus serostatus. Study-wide context: Of the healthy Belgian adults, 9 were CMV seropositive and approximately 24 seronegative. The study's findings and limits: The CMV-associated TCR signature appears largely within the CD4+ memory repertoire.

Data came from immunoSEQ multiplex PCR; TCRdb stores just in-frame clones and leaves some out. This sample has roughly 48,000 clones, with around 80% found just once. Single viable CD3+CD4+CD8-CD45RO+ cells were sorted as the memory CD4+ T cells. CMV serostatus came from serum IgG against pp150, pp28, p38, p52. After thawing, CD4+ T cells were positively selected. Note on this clone: Its antigen is still unknown.

CDR1 is MRHNA and CDR2 is SNTAGT in the germline V gene. V was trimmed by 0 bases and J by 1 base, leaving 9 bases between them. The CDR3 runs to 15 residues. Sequenced sample: memory CD4+ T cells from blood. V and J are TRBV6-4 and TRBJ1-1, with D unclear. The receptor comes from an adult in good health and CMV-seropositive. CDR3 in amino acids: CASSDSTWANTEAFF. For the CDR3, the DNA is TGTGCCAGCAGTGACTCGACATGGGCGAACACTGAAGCTTTCTTT.